A selection of T cell receptor beta chains follows, all from one sample in a study of blood T cell repertoires in COVID-19. Here immunoSEQ multiplex PCR was the method, and the copy in TCRdb shows in-frame clones only, minus some. The data hold 99,000 or so clones, with roughly 89% observed a single time. The sequencing sample was made of peripheral blood. The receptors originated from a man between 65 and 80 years old with active or convalescent COVID-19. Both conserved end residues are trimmed from each CDR3. Each record gives: V gene, clone size, J gene, D gene, CDR3 protein. D genes are given only for firm matches. A clone size is listed for some rows: how often the clone was seen (once, few, many), or a class if it is expanded.

V: TRBV5-8; size: -; J: TRBJ1-5; D: -; CDR3: ASSLKRTVNQPQH
V: TRBV9; size: -; J: TRBJ2-1; D: TRBD2; CDR3: ASSQRGVDEQF
V: TRBV28; size: -; J: TRBJ1-2; D: -; CDR3: ASSLAGREGLNYGYT
V: TRBV5-4; size: -; J: TRBJ2-3; D: -; CDR3: ASSPPSTDTQY
V: TRBV6-5; size: -; J: TRBJ1-3; D: -; CDR3: ASILAGGNTIY
V: TRBV2; size: -; J: TRBJ2-2; D: TRBD2; CDR3: ASSVLAGAGELF
V: TRBV28; size: -; J: TRBJ2-1; D: TRBD2; CDR3: ASPPAGGSYNEQF
V: TRBV5-4; size: -; J: TRBJ2-3; D: TRBD2; CDR3: ASSRSGRVTDTQY
V: TRBV28; size: -; J: TRBJ1-6; D: -; CDR3: ASSPTGNNSPLH
V: TRBV19; size: -; J: TRBJ1-2; D: TRBD1; CDR3: ASTLIDRDAPSGGYT
V: TRBV3-1/TRBV3-2; size: -; J: TRBJ1-3; D: -; CDR3: ASSQRTLLSGNTIY
V: TRBV7-2; size: -; J: TRBJ2-1; D: -; CDR3: ASSQRGLGLDEQF
V: TRBV3-1/TRBV3-2; size: -; J: TRBJ1-4; D: TRBD1; CDR3: ASSRRQGGDEKLF
V: TRBV6-1; size: -; J: TRBJ1-2; D: -; CDR3: ASSERTTGSNYGYT
V: TRBV6-5; size: -; J: TRBJ2-5; D: -; CDR3: ASSYGQVRETQY
V: TRBV28; size: -; J: TRBJ2-5; D: -; CDR3: ASSLFSGTLKVETQY
V: TRBV10-3; size: -; J: TRBJ2-3; D: -; CDR3: AISRDSLTQY
V: TRBV7-9; size: -; J: TRBJ1-3; D: -; CDR3: ASSYGLNSGNTIY
V: TRBV7-9; size: -; J: TRBJ1-2; D: -; CDR3: ASSAPGGRDYGYT
V: TRBV2; size: -; J: TRBJ1-2; D: -; CDR3: ASRFGGYGYT
V: TRBV3-1/TRBV3-2; size: -; J: TRBJ2-1; D: -; CDR3: ASSPRRERYNEQF
V: TRBV7-2; size: -; J: TRBJ2-3; D: TRBD2; CDR3: ASSRTSGGGDTQY
V: TRBV19; size: -; J: TRBJ1-1; D: TRBD1; CDR3: ASTRGAGGLNTEAF
V: TRBV29-1; size: once; J: TRBJ2-1; D: TRBD2; CDR3: STSQSGGALNEQF
V: TRBV28; size: -; J: TRBJ1-5; D: -; CDR3: ASLNTLNSNQPQH
V: TRBV23-1; size: -; J: TRBJ2-7; D: TRBD2; CDR3: ASSQFQRIRLAGADNTSYEQY
V: TRBV13; size: -; J: TRBJ1-4; D: TRBD1; CDR3: ASRRTGGANEKLF
V: TRBV11-2; size: -; J: TRBJ2-3; D: -; CDR3: ASSSGQGSTDTQY
V: TRBV18; size: -; J: TRBJ2-6; D: TRBD1; CDR3: ASSPVVGQGLVGANVLT
V: TRBV28; size: -; J: TRBJ1-4; D: TRBD1; CDR3: ASSPGQGTNEKLF
V: TRBV19; size: -; J: TRBJ1-1; D: TRBD1; CDR3: ASSLGQANTEAF
V: TRBV6-6; size: -; J: TRBJ1-1; D: TRBD1; CDR3: ASSLRSGQGTGSEAF
V: TRBV28; size: -; J: TRBJ2-6; D: -; CDR3: ASSLSGVAGANVLT
V: TRBV12-3/TRBV12-4; size: -; J: TRBJ1-2; D: -; CDR3: ASTLGQGIGYT
V: TRBV5-8; size: -; J: TRBJ2-5; D: TRBD1; CDR3: ASSLPGTGGAKTQY
V: TRBV28; size: -; J: TRBJ1-3; D: -; CDR3: ASSPKQVAGNTIY
V: TRBV5-1; size: -; J: TRBJ1-5; D: TRBD1; CDR3: ASSPTGTGNQPQH
V: TRBV15; size: once; J: TRBJ2-3; D: -; CDR3: ATSREPGHEASPDTQY
V: TRBV11-2; size: -; J: TRBJ1-2; D: -; CDR3: ASSLEGRRGYT
V: TRBV30; size: once; J: TRBJ1-3; D: -; CDR3: AWTQGGGPISGNTIY
V: TRBV5-4; size: -; J: TRBJ1-6; D: -; CDR3: ASSLAPATRAPLH
V: TRBV6-6; size: -; J: TRBJ1-5; D: -; CDR3: ASSSRGNQPQH